The 17 T cell receptor beta chains below all came from one sample that was sequenced in a study of blood T cells in healthy people across ages. Together with a sample-barcoded 5' primer, a J-beta primer mix was included in a second PCR lasting about 6 to 11 cycles. From the 5' RACE reads, TCRdb called clonotypes with MiXCR, one entry per CDR3 protein. The table shows approximately 580,000 distinct CDR3 sequences, with around 24% occurring only once. The sample was also reused in another study, on T cells of mothers and their children.

Sequencing was performed on blood. The receptors originated from a boy aged 5-17 years in good health.

The chain is built from TRBV7-9 and TRBJ1-2, with TRBD1 matching over 8 bases. Germline loops: CDR1 SEHNR, CDR2 FQNEAQ (reference sequence). J was trimmed by 3 bases and V by 5 bases; bases with no gene match: 5. The CDR3 loop spans 14 amino acids. CDR3 region: CASSPGQAYYGYTF. The CDR3 nucleotides read TGTGCCAGCAGCCCGGGACAGGCGTACTATGGCTACACCTTC.

The chain recombines TRBV3-1 with TRBJ2-5, with 16 bases matching TRBD2. The J call may be mistaken, given a closer DNA end match to TRBJ2-7. The CDR3 is made up of 18 amino acids. Germline CDR1 is LGHDT and CDR2 is YNNKEL (reference sequence). Here the CDR3 DNA reads TGTGCCAGCAGCCAGGGTGTGGGACTAGCGGGAGGGTTCTACGAGCAGTACTTC. Its translation: CASSQGVGLAGGFYEQYF.

This chain links TRBV11-2 with TRBJ2-3; D is ambiguous. The CDR3 spans 15 residues. Deletions cut 4 bases from V and 1 base from J, with 12 bases between. Looked up from germline, CDR1 is SGHAT and CDR2 is FQNNGV. CDR3 nucleotides: TGTGCCAGCAGCTCCGCAGGTCTGGGCACAGATACGCAGTATTTT. Amino acids: CASSSAGLGTDTQYF.

The V gene is TRBV7-2, the J gene TRBJ2-1; D not certain. CDR3 size: 13 residues. Germline V lookup: CDR1 SGHTA, CDR2 FQGNSA. Trimming removed 0 bases at V and 7 bases at J, with 7 bases between. CDR3 nucleotide sequence: TGTGCCAGCAGCTTAGCTTGGGTAAATGAGCAGTTCTTC. Protein sequence: CASSLAWVNEQFF.

This clonotype was observed a handful of times. This sequence joins TRBV14 and TRBJ2-3, with TRBD1 matching 7 bases. CDR1 and CDR2 from the germline V gene are SGHDN and FVKESK. The CDR3 contains 15 residues. After removal of 1 base from V and 2 bases from J, the junction contained 3 bases not matched to a gene. The CDR3 DNA is TGTGCCAGCAGCCAAGGTGGGACAGCCACAGATACGCAGTATTTT. It codes for CASSQGGTATDTQYF.

The V and J genes are TRBV9 and TRBJ2-5; 7 bases fit TRBD2. The CDR3 length is 14 residues. Germline loops: CDR1 SGDLS, CDR2 YYNGEE. V shed 0 bases and J 5 bases; nucleotides not matched to a gene: 4. The CDR3 DNA follows: TGTGCCAGCAGCGTAGGCGGGAGAGGGGAGACCCAGTACTTC. This sequence encodes CASSVGGRGETQYF.

The chain links TRBV11-1 to TRBJ2-1, with D maybe TRBD2 (5 bases). The germline gives CDR1 SGHAT, CDR2 FQDESV (reference sequence). The CDR3 covers 15 residues. With 2 bases removed from V and 5 bases from J, the gap between germline ends came to 13 bases. CDR3 nucleotides: TGTGCCAGCAGCTTAAACGGAGGAGTCAACAATGAGCAGTTCTTC. Protein sequence: CASSLNGGVNNEQFF.

The chain employs TRBV24-1 and TRBJ2-4; perhaps TRBD1 as D (6 bases). Germline V gene sequence: CDR1 KGHDR, CDR2 SFDVKD. CDR3 length: 13 residues. Trimming removed 5 bases at V and 7 bases at J, with 11 bases between. CDR3 DNA: TGTGCCACCAGTGCGGCAGGGGCGAACATTCAGTACTTC. It encodes CATSAAGANIQYF.

In DNA form, the CDR3 reads TGTGCCAGCAGTTACTGGCTAGCGGGGGAGCGCACAGATACGCAGTATTTT. Its translation is CASSYWLAGERTDTQYF. The V call is TRBV6-2 or TRBV6-3, the J call TRBJ2-3; 10 nucleotides align to TRBD2. This CDR3 is 17 amino acids long. V lost 1 base and J lost 1; bases outside the gene matches: 5. CDR1 is MNHEY and CDR2 is SVGEGT in the germline V gene.

This clonotype was seen more than once but under ten times. The chain joins TRBV6-2 or TRBV6-3 to TRBJ2-5; no reliable D call. Trimming took off 0 bases at V and 4 bases at J, with 9 bases between the two ends. In germline, CDR1 is MNHEY, CDR2 SVGEGT. The CDR3 runs 14 residues. CDR3 sequence reads: CASSYSSRRETQYF. The CDR3 region has the DNA TGTGCCAGCAGTTACTCGTCCAGACGAGAGACCCAGTACTTC.

This clonotype was recorded only once. The chain carries TRBV28 and TRBJ2-7; TRBD1 is a possible D gene (6 bases). The J call may be faulty, since TRBJ2-5 better matches the DNA end. The CDR3 consists of 14 residues. The V gene's germline CDR1 is MDHEN and CDR2 SYDVKM. DNA of the CDR3: TGTGCCAGCAGTTTAGGTGGGGGCGACGAGACCCAGTACTTC. Its translation: CASSLGGGDETQYF.

V usage is TRBV5-1 and J usage is TRBJ1-3; 8 nucleotides match TRBD1. Trimming cost V 5 bases and J 0 bases; bases outside gene matches: 4. This CDR3 is built from 15 residues. Germline V gene sequence: CDR1 SGHRS, CDR2 YFSETQ. The CDR3 DNA sequence: TGCGCCAGCAGAGTGGACAGGGCCTCTGGAAACACCATATATTTT. Its protein is CASRVDRASGNTIYF.

In its sample, this clonotype was seen a few times. V is TRBV29-1 and J is TRBJ2-3; 9 bases agree with TRBD2. Looked up from germline, CDR1 is SQVTM and CDR2 is ANQGSEA. V lost 3 bases, J lost 0 bases, and 1 base stayed unmatched. This CDR3 has 14 amino acids. The CDR3 region has the DNA TGCAGCGTTGAGACTAGCGGTAGCACAGATACGCAGTATTTT. This codes for CSVETSGSTDTQYF.

The chain links TRBV7-9 to TRBJ2-7; D possibly matches TRBD1 or TRBD2 (6 bases each). The ends were cut back, 2 bases at V and 4 bases at J, with 15 bases in the middle. Germline V gene lookup returns CDR1 SEHNR and CDR2 FQNEAQ (reference sequence). This CDR3 comprises 15 residues. Here the CDR3 DNA reads TGTGCCAGCAGCTTATACGCAGGGGACTTTTACGAGCAGTACTTC. Its protein is CASSLYAGDFYEQYF.

The genes are TRBV4-3 and TRBJ1-4, with D hard to call. The CDR3 consists of 15 residues. Per the germline V gene, CDR1 is LGHNA and CDR2 is YSLEER. Trimming stripped 1 base from V and 2 bases from J, with 8 bases between. CDR3 protein: CASSQGLGTNEKLFF. CDR3 nucleotides: TGCGCCAGCAGCCAAGGCCTGGGGACTAATGAAAAACTGTTTTTT.

This clonotype has only a few counts. The chain has TRBV5-1 and TRBJ1-1; D ambiguous. The CDR3 covers 13 residues. V was trimmed by 7 bases and J by 7 bases, leaving 17 bases between them. Germline V lookup: CDR1 SGHRS, CDR2 YFSETQ. CDR3 residues: CASRPVTVSEAFF. CDR3 coding DNA: TGCGCCAGCCGACCCGTGACGGTTAGTGAAGCTTTCTTT.

This clonotype was counted between two and nine times. The chain recombines TRBV4-1 with TRBJ2-5; TRBD1 or TRBD2 may be the D gene (5 bases each). The tail of the sequence fits TRBJ2-7 better, so the J call may be wrong. Looked up from germline, CDR1 is MGHRA and CDR2 is YSYEKL. This CDR3 has 13 amino acids. This chain's CDR3 is CASSHGPGTEQYF. The CDR3 DNA reads as TGCGCCAGCAGCCACGGTCCCGGGACCGAGCAGTACTTC.